A selection of T cell receptor beta chains follows, all from one sample in a study of OX40 agonist ivuxolimab in advanced cancers. Clones were sequenced by immunoSEQ multiplex PCR, and TCRdb holds only the in-frame ones, with some missing. The table lists 53,000 or so clones, more than 75% of them singletons. Here the sequenced sample was CD4+ or CD8+ T cells sorted from blood, taken in a trial of the OX40 agonist ivuxolimab. The receptors were gathered from an adult with an advanced solid tumor such as melanoma, head and neck, liver or kidney cancer. CDR3s include the opening cysteine and the closing phenylalanine or tryptophan. Fields, in order: V gene, J gene, clone size, D gene, CDR3 DNA, CDR3 protein. The D gene is left open where the match is weak. Size tells how often a clone was seen (once, few, many) or the class of an expanded clone, and some rows leave it out.

>TRBV2|TRBJ2-2|-|-
TGTGCCAGCAGCGGACCGCGGAGGTCGAACACCGGGGAGCTGTTTTTT
CASSGPRRSNTGELFF
>TRBV4-1|TRBJ2-7|-|TRBD2
TGCGCCAGCAGCAAAGGGACTAGCGGCCTAACCTACGAGCAGTACTTC
CASSKGTSGLTYEQYF
>TRBV6-5|TRBJ1-2|-|TRBD1
TGTGCCAGCAGTCGGGACAGGCCCTCTAACTATGGCTACACCTTC
CASSRDRPSNYGYTF
>TRBV11-2|TRBJ2-5|-|-
TGTGCCAGCAGCTTGTCCGAGACCCAGTACTTC
CASSLSETQYF
>TRBV27|TRBJ2-1|once|TRBD2
TGTGCCAGCAGTCGCCCAGCGGGAGACGGGAATGAGCAGTTCTTC
CASSRPAGDGNEQFF
>TRBV5-1|TRBJ2-3|-|TRBD2
TGCGCCAGCAGCCCTGGACTAGCGGGAGGGACCACAGATACGCAGTATTTT
CASSPGLAGGTTDTQYF
>TRBV19|TRBJ2-1|-|TRBD2
TGTGCCAGACCCGGGACTAGGGCCAATGAGCAGTTCTTC
CARPGTRANEQFF
>TRBV4-2|TRBJ1-2|few|-
TGTGCCAGCAGCCAAGATCTAAGGACTGGCTATGGCTACACCTTC
CASSQDLRTGYGYTF
>TRBV11-2|TRBJ2-2|-|-
TGTGCCAGCAGCTTGGGGAGAAGCGGGGAGCTGTTTTTT
CASSLGRSGELFF
>TRBV9|TRBJ2-3|-|TRBD2
TGTGCCAGCAGCGGTCGGGACTATTTTTTCACAGATACGCAGTATTTT
CASSGRDYFFTDTQYF
>TRBV28|TRBJ2-5|-|-
TGTGCCAGCAGAGGTCCGGGGGAGGTGGAGACCCAGTACTTC
CASRGPGEVETQYF
>TRBV5-1|TRBJ2-1|-|TRBD1
TGCGCCAGCAGCTTGTCCCCAGGGGGCACCTACAATGAGCAGTTCTTC
CASSLSPGGTYNEQFF
>TRBV5-6|TRBJ1-2|few|-
TGTGCCAGCAGCTTTTTCGACAGGAACTATGGCTACACCTTC
CASSFFDRNYGYTF
>TRBV19|TRBJ2-6|-|-
TGTGCCAGTACCTCCCTGGGGGGGGCCAACGTCCTGACTTTC
CASTSLGGANVLTF
>TRBV19|TRBJ2-3|-|-
TGTGCCAGTAGTTTGGGGGGTCCGAGGGCAGATACGCAGTATTTT
CASSLGGPRADTQYF
>TRBV6-5|TRBJ2-1|-|-
TGTGCCAGCACACTGCCCCCCAATGAGCAGTTCTTC
CASTLPPNEQFF
>TRBV15|TRBJ2-7|-|-
TGTGCCACCAGCATATCCAGCGGAGGGCTTACCGAGCAGTACTTC
CATSISSGGLTEQYF
>TRBV6-1|TRBJ1-2|-|-
TGTGCCAGCAGTAACAGCAAGGGGGCTAACTATGGCTACACCTTC
CASSNSKGANYGYTF
>TRBV7-9|TRBJ1-4|-|-
TGTGCCAGCAGCTTAGACCTCGGGCCGGTTAAAAAACTGTTTTTT
CASSLDLGPVKKLFF
>TRBV19|TRBJ1-2|-|TRBD1
TGTGCCAGTAGTATCGCTCTCGGGACAGGGCACTATGGCTACACCTTC
CASSIALGTGHYGYTF
>TRBV19|TRBJ2-2|-|TRBD1
TGTGCCAGTTCCGGGACAGCGAACACCGGGGAGCTGTTTTTT
CASSGTANTGELFF
>TRBV7-9|TRBJ1-3|-|TRBD1
TGTGCCAGCAGCTTCCGGACAGGGAGGAACACCATATATTTT
CASSFRTGRNTIYF
>TRBV6-5|TRBJ1-1|-|-
TGTGCCAGCAGTTACAAAGCTAATCGTCCGCCCCTGAACGCTTTCTTT
CASSYKANRPPLNAFF
>TRBV6-1|TRBJ2-7|-|TRBD1
TGTGCCAGCAGTGCGTGGGACAGGGCCTACGAGCAGTACTTC
CASSAWDRAYEQYF
>TRBV14|TRBJ1-3|-|-
TGTGCCAGCAGCCAACTCACAGGCGCTGGAAACACCATATATTTT
CASSQLTGAGNTIYF
>TRBV18|TRBJ1-1|-|-
TGTGCCAGCTCACAGGAGGGGGGGTACACTGAAGCTTTCTTT
CASSQEGGYTEAFF
>TRBV28|TRBJ2-7|once|TRBD2
TGTGCCAGCAGTCAGCGGGAGGCCCTCTACGAGCAGTACTTC
CASSQREALYEQYF
>TRBV5-6|TRBJ2-7|-|TRBD2
TGTGCCAGCAGCTTGGTTAGCGGGAGCCACGAGCAGTACTTC
CASSLVSGSHEQYF
>TRBV7-2|TRBJ2-7|once|TRBD2
TGTGCCAGCAGCTTGGCTAGCGGGACGGGCTCCTACGAGCAGTACTTC
CASSLASGTGSYEQYF
>TRBV11-2|TRBJ2-1|-|-
TGTGCCAGCAGCTCAGGAGGGCCAATCGGTGAGCAGTTCTTC
CASSSGGPIGEQFF
>TRBV10-1|TRBJ1-5|many|-
TGCGCCAGCAGTACTGGACAGCAGCCCCAGCATTTT
CASSTGQQPQHF
>TRBV28|TRBJ2-7|-|TRBD1
TGTGCCAGCAGTTGGACAGGGGACCCCTACGAGCAGTACTTC
CASSWTGDPYEQYF
>TRBV7-9|TRBJ1-2|-|TRBD1
TGTGCCAGCAGCCTCGGGACAGGGGGAGGCTATGGCTACACCTTC
CASSLGTGGGYGYTF
>TRBV5-1|TRBJ1-1|-|-
TGCGCCAGCAGCCTCCAGCAGGGGAGGACTGAAGCTTTCTTT
CASSLQQGRTEAFF
>TRBV5-6|TRBJ1-6|-|-
TGTGCCAGCAGCTTGGGCGACAGGAGGAATTCACCCCTCCACTTT
CASSLGDRRNSPLHF
>TRBV27|TRBJ1-4|-|-
TGTGCCAGCACGGGCAGAGGGTACGAAAAACTGTTTTTT
CASTGRGYEKLFF
>TRBV6-6|TRBJ1-2|-|-
TGTGCCAGCAGGGGAGCCGGGACGGAGGTGGGGTATGGCTACACCTTC
CASRGAGTEVGYGYTF
>TRBV21-1|TRBJ1-5|-|-
TGTGCCAGCAGCGGCCGGACGGGGAAGAACTCCAGCAATCAGCCCCAGCATTTT
CASSGRTGKNSSNQPQHF
>TRBV29-1|TRBJ1-1|-|-
TGCAGCGTGACCCCTGGAGCAGGCACTGAAGCTTTCTTT
CSVTPGAGTEAFF
>TRBV5-1|TRBJ1-2|-|TRBD1
TGCGCCAGCAGCTTGGCCCGGACAGGAGGTAACTATGGCTACACCTTC
CASSLARTGGNYGYTF
>TRBV27|TRBJ2-3|-|-
TGTGCCAGCAGGGGGGACACAGATACGCAGTATTTT
CASRGDTDTQYF
>TRBV11-2|TRBJ2-2|-|TRBD1
TGTGCCAGCAGACTAGACAGGGGGACGACCGGGGAGCTGTTTTTT
CASRLDRGTTGELFF
>TRBV5-1|TRBJ2-6|-|-
TGCGCCAGCAGCTTGAGGGCAAACTCCGGGGCCAACGTCCTGACTTTC
CASSLRANSGANVLTF
>TRBV28|TRBJ1-4|-|TRBD1
TGTGCCAGCAGACCAACAGGGGGGGGTGAAAAACTGTTTTTT
CASRPTGGGEKLFF
>TRBV4-3|TRBJ2-5|-|TRBD2
TGCGCCAGCAGCCAAAGTTGGGAGGGAGAGACCCAGTACTTC
CASSQSWEGETQYF
>TRBV25-1|TRBJ1-1|-|-
TGTGCCAGCAGTGAAGGAGAGAACACTGAAGCTTTCTTT
CASSEGENTEAFF
>TRBV6-1|TRBJ1-1|-|-
TGTGCCAGCAGTGAAGAGACCGTCACTGAAGCTTTCTTT
CASSEETVTEAFF
>TRBV7-6|TRBJ1-1|-|-
TGTGCCAGCAGCCTAGGGGAAAACACTGAAGCTTTCTTT
CASSLGENTEAFF
>TRBV6-5|TRBJ2-7|-|TRBD1
TGTGCCAGCAGTTACTCGAGGGGGCTCGGGGAGCAGTACTTC
CASSYSRGLGEQYF
>TRBV4-2|TRBJ1-4|-|-
TGTGCCAGCAGTAAGGTCGGGGGGAATGAAAAACTGTTTTTT
CASSKVGGNEKLFF
>TRBV6-1|TRBJ1-5|once|TRBD1
TGTGCCAGCAGTGAACGGTCCAGGGGGGATCAGCCCCAGCATTTT
CASSERSRGDQPQHF
>TRBV4-1|TRBJ2-7|-|TRBD2
TGCGCCAGCAGCCACCCCGGGACTAGCGTCGCCTACGAGCAGTACTTC
CASSHPGTSVAYEQYF
>TRBV30|TRBJ1-6|-|-
TGTGCCTGGACTGGGGTACCGAGCTCCTATAATTCACCCCTCCACTTT
CAWTGVPSSYNSPLHF
>TRBV19|TRBJ1-4|-|-
TGTGCCAGTAGTATCGGTGGGACATTAAATGAAAAACTGTTTTTT
CASSIGGTLNEKLFF
>TRBV18|TRBJ2-3|-|-
TGTGCCAGCTCACCAGGAGGGGCCGGGGTCACAGATACGCAGTATTTT
CASSPGGAGVTDTQYF